A selection of T cell receptor beta chains follows, all from one sample in a study of T cells in Graves' hyperthyroidism and ophthalmopathy. MiXCR, run by TCRdb on the multiplex PCR reads, gives a single entry per CDR3 protein. This sample has around 700,000 distinct CDR3 sequences, with around 20% found just once. Material for sequencing was blood. All receptors come from a woman between 45 and 65 years old with Graves' hyperthyroidism that later progressed to Graves' ophthalmopathy. The CDR3 runs from the conserved cysteine through the conserved F or W. The D gene is left open where the match is weak. Some rows have no size entry. The others give once, few or many, or a class for an expanded clone.

j_gene: TRBJ1-5; abundance: many; v_gene: TRBV12-3/TRBV12-4; d_gene: TRBD1; CDR3nt: TGTGCCAGCACCCGGGACAGAGATCAGCCCCAGCATTTT; CDR3aa: CASTRDRDQPQHF
j_gene: TRBJ2-3; abundance: many; v_gene: TRBV12-5; d_gene: TRBD2; CDR3nt: TGTGCTAGTGGTTCCACAGGACTAGCGGGGGCCCTAAGCACAGATACGCAGTATTTT; CDR3aa: CASGSTGLAGALSTDTQYF
j_gene: TRBJ2-1; abundance: .; v_gene: TRBV5-1; d_gene: TRBD2; CDR3nt: TGCGCCAGCAGCTTGGTCGGGGGGTCCTCGGGGGGTGAGCAGTTCTTC; CDR3aa: CASSLVGGSSGGEQFF
j_gene: TRBJ2-7; abundance: .; v_gene: TRBV20-1; d_gene: TRBD1; CDR3nt: TGCAGTGCCCTTCAGGGACAGGGGAGGGTTACCTACGAGCAGTACTTC; CDR3aa: CSALQGQGRVTYEQYF
j_gene: TRBJ2-1; abundance: few; v_gene: TRBV24-1; d_gene: TRBD1; CDR3nt: TGTGCCACCAGTGATTTTAGAGGACAGGGGGCTAGCTCCTACAATGAGCAGTTCTTC; CDR3aa: CATSDFRGQGASSYNEQFF
j_gene: TRBJ2-5; abundance: many; v_gene: TRBV7-9; d_gene: .; CDR3nt: TGTGCCAGCATCGAAGATATGCAAGAGACCCAGTACTTC; CDR3aa: CASIEDMQETQYF
j_gene: TRBJ1-5; abundance: many; v_gene: TRBV3-1; d_gene: .; CDR3nt: TGTGCCAGCAGCCAAGATTCAGTCCCCAATCAGCCCCAGCATTTT; CDR3aa: CASSQDSVPNQPQHF
j_gene: TRBJ2-1; abundance: many; v_gene: TRBV2; d_gene: TRBD2; CDR3nt: TGTGCCAGCAACCAGGGACTAGCGGGGGACAATGAGCAGTTCTTC; CDR3aa: CASNQGLAGDNEQFF
j_gene: TRBJ2-1; abundance: few; v_gene: TRBV5-1; d_gene: TRBD2; CDR3nt: TGCGCCAGCAGCAACCTACTAGCGGGGCCCTACAATGAGCAGTTCTTC; CDR3aa: CASSNLLAGPYNEQFF
j_gene: TRBJ2-7; abundance: .; v_gene: TRBV27; d_gene: TRBD2; CDR3nt: TGTGCCAGCAGTCCGGGACTAGAAACCTACGAGCAGTACTTC; CDR3aa: CASSPGLETYEQYF
j_gene: TRBJ2-3; abundance: .; v_gene: TRBV12-3/TRBV12-4; d_gene: TRBD2; CDR3nt: TGTGCCAGCACCCCGAGACTAGCGGGGGGGGATACGCAGTATTTT; CDR3aa: CASTPRLAGGDTQYF
j_gene: TRBJ1-5; abundance: few; v_gene: TRBV19; d_gene: .; CDR3nt: TGTGCCAGTAGTATGATTATGGGGTACAATCAGCCCCAGCATTTT; CDR3aa: CASSMIMGYNQPQHF
j_gene: TRBJ1-4; abundance: .; v_gene: TRBV5-1; d_gene: .; CDR3nt: TGCGCCAGCAGCTTGTTACAGTCTAATGAAAAACCGTTTTTT; CDR3aa: CASSLLQSNEKPFF
j_gene: TRBJ2-7; abundance: .; v_gene: TRBV19; d_gene: .; CDR3nt: TGTGCCAGTAGTATGGGGCAGGGACAAGTCTACGAGCAGTACTTC; CDR3aa: CASSMGQGQVYEQYF
j_gene: TRBJ1-2; abundance: few; v_gene: TRBV12-3/TRBV12-4; d_gene: .; CDR3nt: TGTGCCAGCAGTCCCCCTGGGGTCAGCTATGGCTACACCTTC; CDR3aa: CASSPPGVSYGYTF
j_gene: TRBJ1-1; abundance: .; v_gene: TRBV6-1; d_gene: .; CDR3nt: TGTGCCAGCAGGGCAGGGCATACTGAAGCTTTCTTT; CDR3aa: CASRAGHTEAFF
j_gene: TRBJ1-2; abundance: .; v_gene: TRBV5-4; d_gene: TRBD1; CDR3nt: TGTGCCAGCAGCTGGGGAACAGGGGCAGCCTATGGCTACACCTTC; CDR3aa: CASSWGTGAAYGYTF
j_gene: TRBJ2-1; abundance: many; v_gene: TRBV20-1; d_gene: TRBD1; CDR3nt: TGCAGTGCTGGCACGGACAGGGCATCGTACAATGAGCAGTTCTTC; CDR3aa: CSAGTDRASYNEQFF
j_gene: TRBJ1-1; abundance: .; v_gene: TRBV29-1; d_gene: .; CDR3nt: TGCAGCGTTGAACTTCTTCGGAGGAAGGCAGCGGACACTGAAGCTTTCTTT; CDR3aa: CSVELLRRKAADTEAFF
j_gene: TRBJ1-4; abundance: many; v_gene: TRBV2; d_gene: TRBD1; CDR3nt: TGTGCCAGCAGACAGGGGGGTGAAAAACTGTTTTTT; CDR3aa: CASRQGGEKLFF
j_gene: TRBJ1-2; abundance: many; v_gene: TRBV3-1; d_gene: TRBD1; CDR3nt: TGTGCCAGCAGCCAAAACCCGGGACAGGTTAACTATGGCTACACCTTC; CDR3aa: CASSQNPGQVNYGYTF
j_gene: TRBJ2-5; abundance: few; v_gene: TRBV27; d_gene: .; CDR3nt: TGTGCCAGCAGTTTATCGTGGCGAGAGGAAGAGACCCAGTACTTC; CDR3aa: CASSLSWREEETQYF
j_gene: TRBJ2-2; abundance: many; v_gene: TRBV12-3/TRBV12-4; d_gene: TRBD2; CDR3nt: TGTGCCAGCAGTCCGTTAGCGGGGTCGAACACCGGGGAGCTGTTTTTT; CDR3aa: CASSPLAGSNTGELFF